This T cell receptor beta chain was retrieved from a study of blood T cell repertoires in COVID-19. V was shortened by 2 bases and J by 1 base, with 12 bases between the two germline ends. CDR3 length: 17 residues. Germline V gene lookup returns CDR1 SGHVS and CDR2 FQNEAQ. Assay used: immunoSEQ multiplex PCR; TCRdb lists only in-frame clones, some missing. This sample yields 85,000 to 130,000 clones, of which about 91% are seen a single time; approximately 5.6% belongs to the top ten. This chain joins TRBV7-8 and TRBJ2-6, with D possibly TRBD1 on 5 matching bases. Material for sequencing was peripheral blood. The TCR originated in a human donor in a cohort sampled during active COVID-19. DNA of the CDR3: TGTGCCAGCAGCTTAATCAGGGATGGTTCTGGGGCCAACGTCCTGACTTTC. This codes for CASSLIRDGSGANVLTF.